The 20 T cell receptor beta chains reported below all come from one sample, sequenced in a study of cytomegalovirus exposure and HLA in healthy donors. The primer mix had 60 Vbeta and 13 Jbeta primers. Generated by immunoSEQ multiplex PCR, the TCRdb table keeps only in-frame clones and is missing some. The repertoire consists of more than 120,000 clones, with approximately 79% occurring once and the leading ten covering 2.5% to 3%. Sequencing used PBMCs. Receptors were obtained from a woman aged 30 to 39 in good health and CMV-seronegative.

The chain joins TRBV7-3 to TRBJ1-2; 7 bases agree with TRBD1. Germline lookup yields CDR1 SGHTA and CDR2 FQGTGA. V lost 1 base, J lost 4 bases, and 3 bases stayed unmatched. This CDR3 is 14 amino acids long. DNA for the CDR3: TGTGCCAGCAGCTTAAACAGGGGCCCCTATGGCTACACCTTC. Protein sequence: CASSLNRGPYGYTF. The full variable domain, rest sourced from reference TRBV7-3 and TRBJ1-2, is GAGVSQTPSNKVTEKGKYVELRCDPISGHTALYWYRQSLGQGPEFLIYFQGTGAADDSGLPNDRFFAVRPEGSVSTLKIQRTERGDSAVYLCASSLNRGPYGYTFGSGTRLTVV.

The chain is built from TRBV5-4 and TRBJ2-7, with 7 bases lining up with TRBD1. This CDR3 contains 12 residues. CDR1 is SGHNT, CDR2 YYREEE, per germline (reference sequence). The J segment lost 4 bases and the V segment lost 3 bases, leaving 1 base of the junction unmatched. CDR3 bases: TGTGCCAGCAGCTGGGGACAGTACGAGCAGTACTTC. This codes for CASSWGQYEQYF.

The rearrangement links TRBV7-2 to TRBJ2-7; D may be TRBD1 (6 bases). Germline V CDR1 and CDR2: SGHTA, FQGNSA. Between the trimmed V and J ends, which lost 5 bases and 0 bases, there was a span of 11 bases. The CDR3 spans 14 residues. The CDR3 DNA follows: TGTGCCAGCAGCCCGGACAGTCCCTCCTACGAGCAGTACTTC. Encoded protein: CASSPDSPSYEQYF.

The gene calls are TRBV18 and TRBJ2-7; 8 bases align to TRBD2. Germline CDR1 KGHSH, CDR2 LQKENI. This CDR3 region has 15 residues. The V gene end was trimmed by 0 bases and the J gene end by 4 bases; junction bases not matched to a gene: 5. CDR3 amino acids: CASSPPSGNIYEQYF. The CDR3 nucleotides are TGTGCCAGCTCACCACCTAGCGGGAACATTTACGAGCAGTACTTC.

CDR3 region: CASSSNRVTEAFF. CDR3 sequence (DNA): TGTGCCAGCAGCTCCAACAGGGTGACTGAAGCTTTCTTT. This chain uses TRBV7-9 with TRBJ1-1, with D perhaps matching TRBD1 (6 bases). The V gene's germline CDR1 is SEHNR and CDR2 FQNEAQ (reference sequence). The germline V and J ends were trimmed by 4 bases and 5 bases, with 11 bases remaining between them. This CDR3 spans 13 amino acids.

The chain carries TRBV7-9 and TRBJ1-2, with 10 bases matching TRBD1. V was clipped by 7 bases and J by 6 bases; unmatched bases: 11. Germline V gene data show CDR1 as SEHNR and CDR2 as FQNEAQ (reference sequence). The CDR3 length is 15 residues. CDR3 nucleotides: TGTGCCAGCAACCGAGGGGACAGGGGTGTAAATGGCTACACCTTC. It is translated as CASNRGDRGVNGYTF.

The chain couples TRBV5-5 to TRBJ2-7, with 12 bases identical to TRBD1. The length of the CDR3 is 16 residues. CDR1 and CDR2 from the germline V gene are SGHKS and YYEKEE (reference sequence). V shed 0 bases, J shed 3 bases, and the junction held 4 bases outside the gene matches. The CDR3 spells CASSLAGQGARYEQYF. In DNA, the CDR3 is TGTGCCAGCAGCTTGGCGGGACAGGGGGCTCGCTACGAGCAGTACTTC.

This chain connects TRBV29-1 to TRBJ1-1; 7 bases match TRBD1. V gave up 6 bases and J gave up 4 bases; unmatched junction bases: 5. This CDR3 contains 12 residues. CDR1 SQVTM and CDR2 ANQGSEA come from the germline V gene. The CDR3 nucleotides are TGCAGCGTGGACGACAGGGTCACTGAAGCTTTCTTT. Translated, it gives CSVDDRVTEAFF.

This chain connects TRBV4-3 to TRBJ1-2; D is ambiguous. Trimming pared 1 base from V and 6 bases from J, leaving 18 bases between. The CDR3 spans 16 residues. Germline V CDR1 and CDR2: LGHNA, YSLEER. CDR3 sequence (DNA): TGCGCCAGCAGCCAAGGGCTAGGGAGGGAAGATCATGGCTACACCTTC. Translating gives CASSQGLGREDHGYTF.

This chain joins TRBV27 and TRBJ2-7; 15 positions match TRBD2. Germline V gene lookup returns CDR1 MNHEY and CDR2 SMNVEV (reference sequence). This CDR3 region has 15 residues. Trimming removed 6 bases from V and 6 bases from J; junction bases left unmatched: 6. CDR3 nucleotides: TGTGCCAGCAGCCCGAGGACTAGCGGGAGGGGCGAGCAGTACTTC. Its translation: CASSPRTSGRGEQYF.

The chain recombines TRBV4-1 with TRBJ2-1; D possibly corresponds to TRBD2 (5 bases). CDR3 length equals 16 residues. V was trimmed by 5 bases and J by 5 bases, leaving 19 bases between them. Germline CDR1 is MGHRA and CDR2 is YSYEKL. CDR3 DNA sequence: TGCGCCAGCAGCTCCCTACAGCGAACGGGGAACAATGAGCAGTTCTTC. Protein: CASSSLQRTGNNEQFF.

This chain uses TRBV18 with TRBJ1-1, with D unclear. This CDR3 is 13 amino acids long. The germline V gene encodes CDR1 KGHSH and CDR2 LQKENI. Trimming stripped 6 bases from V and 4 bases from J, with 12 bases between. CDR3 region: CASSTGRGTEAFF. CDR3 in DNA: TGTGCCAGCTCGACCGGCCGGGGCACTGAAGCTTTCTTT.

This chain joins TRBV5-1 and TRBJ1-1; TRBD1 might be the D (6 bases). V was clipped by 5 bases and J by 0 bases, with 14 bases between them. The CDR3 has 15 residues. The V gene's germline CDR1 is SGHRS and CDR2 YFSETQ. DNA for the CDR3: TGCGCCAGCAGGAGAACCCGGGACATGAACACTGAAGCTTTCTTT. It is translated as CASRRTRDMNTEAFF.

V is TRBV9 and J is TRBJ2-3; perhaps TRBD2 as D (6 bases). V was cut by 4 bases and J by 2 bases, with 14 bases left in between. This CDR3 comprises 15 residues. CDR1 and CDR2 from the germline V gene are SGDLS and YYNGEE. The CDR3 sequence is CASSPRGTVTDTQYF. The CDR3, as DNA: TGTGCCAGCAGCCCCCGGGGGACGGTCACAGATACGCAGTATTTT.

Concerning this clone itself: An end of the junction does not agree with germline; a read error may underlie this. The genes are TRBV7-9 and TRBJ2-1; TRBD1 aligns across 7 bases. Germline CDR1 is SEHNR and CDR2 is FQNEAQ (reference sequence). The CDR3 consists of 16 residues. Here the CDR3 reads CSSSTEQGSSYNEQFF. DNA for the CDR3: TGTTCCAGCAGCACCGAACAGGGGAGCTCCTACAATGAGCAGTTCTTC.

The J gene is TRBJ2-2, the V gene TRBV5-4; D may be TRBD2 (5 bases). The germline V gene encodes CDR1 SGHNT and CDR2 YYREEE (reference sequence). The CDR3 extends over 15 amino acids. Deletions cut 1 base from V and 4 bases from J, with 11 bases between. The CDR3 coding sequence is TGTGCCAGCAGCTTGTCGGGGTACGTCACCGGGGAGCTGTTTTTT. Protein: CASSLSGYVTGELFF.

The chain carries TRBV2 and TRBJ1-1, with D perhaps matching TRBD1 (6 bases). Germline loops: CDR1 SNHLY, CDR2 FYNNEI. V lost 3 bases, J lost 4 bases, and 12 bases lay in between. The CDR3 totals 14 residues. CDR3 region: CASSDSQGATEAFF. CDR3 nucleotide sequence: TGTGCCAGCAGTGATTCACAGGGTGCCACTGAAGCTTTCTTT. The whole variable domain, remainder taken from reference TRBV2 and TRBJ1-1, is EPEVTQTPSHQVTQMGQEVILRCVPISNHLYFYWYRQILGQKVEFLVSFYNNEISEKSEIFDDQFSVERPDGSNFTLKIRSTKLEDSAMYFCASSDSQGATEAFFGQGTRLTVV.

The CDR3 reads CAWSAYIGQEPYEQYF. As DNA, the CDR3 is TGTGCCTGGAGTGCCTATATCGGACAGGAGCCCTACGAGCAGTACTTC. This chain joins TRBV30 and TRBJ2-7, with 7 bases aligning to TRBD1. The J segment lost 2 bases and the V segment lost 1 base, leaving 11 bases of the junction unmatched. The CDR3 contains 16 residues. Germline CDR1 GTSNPN, CDR2 SVGIG (reference sequence).

The chain joins TRBV29-1 to TRBJ2-2, with 11 bases identical to TRBD2. J was trimmed by 2 bases and V by 6 bases; bases with no gene match: 14. The CDR3 is made up of 18 amino acids. CDR1 and CDR2 from the germline V gene are SQVTM and ANQGSEA. This CDR3 reads CSVRTPTSGGLNTGELFF. The CDR3 coding sequence is TGCAGCGTCCGAACCCCAACTAGCGGGGGATTAAACACCGGGGAGCTGTTTTTT.

This rearrangement joins TRBV6-1 to TRBJ1-1, with D possibly TRBD1 on 5 matching bases. The CDR3 contains 13 residues. The V end lost 6 bases, the J end lost 11 bases, and 19 bases lay between the germline ends. CDR1 is MNHNS, CDR2 SASEGT, per germline. The CDR3 nucleotides are TGTGCCAGCAGCCAGGTGACAGAACAAGTTGCTTTCTTT. Translated, it gives CASSQVTEQVAFF.